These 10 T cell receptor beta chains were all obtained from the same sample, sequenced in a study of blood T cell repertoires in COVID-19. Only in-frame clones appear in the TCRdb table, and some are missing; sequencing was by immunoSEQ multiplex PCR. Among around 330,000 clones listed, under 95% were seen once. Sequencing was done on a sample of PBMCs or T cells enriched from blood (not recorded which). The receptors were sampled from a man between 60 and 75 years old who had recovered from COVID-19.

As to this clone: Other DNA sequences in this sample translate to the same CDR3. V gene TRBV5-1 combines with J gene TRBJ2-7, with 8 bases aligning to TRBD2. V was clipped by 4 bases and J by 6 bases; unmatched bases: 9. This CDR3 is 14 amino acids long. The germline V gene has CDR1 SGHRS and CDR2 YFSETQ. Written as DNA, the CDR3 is TGCGCCAGCAGCGGAGCGGGAGTGCCCGGCGAGCAGTACTTC. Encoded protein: CASSGAGVPGEQYF. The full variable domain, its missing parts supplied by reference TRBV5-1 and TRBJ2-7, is KAGVTQTPRYLIKTRGQQVTLSCSPISGHRSVSWYQQTPGQGLQFLFEYFSETQRNKGNFPGRFSGRQFSNSRSEMNVSTLELGDSALYLCASSGAGVPGEQYFGPGTRLTVT.

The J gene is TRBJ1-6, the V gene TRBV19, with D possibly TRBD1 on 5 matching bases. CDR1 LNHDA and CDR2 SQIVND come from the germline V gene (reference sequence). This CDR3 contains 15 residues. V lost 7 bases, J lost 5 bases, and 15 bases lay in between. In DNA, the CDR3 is TGTGCCAGTAAGGATGGTTGGGGGGATAATTCACCCCTCCACTTT. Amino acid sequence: CASKDGWGDNSPLHF. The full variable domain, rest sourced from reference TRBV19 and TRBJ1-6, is DGGITQSPKYLFRKEGQNVTLSCEQNLNHDAMYWYRQDPGQGLRLIYYSQIVNDFQKGDIAEGYSVSREKKESFPLTVTSAQKNPTAFYLCASKDGWGDNSPLHFGNGTRLTVT.

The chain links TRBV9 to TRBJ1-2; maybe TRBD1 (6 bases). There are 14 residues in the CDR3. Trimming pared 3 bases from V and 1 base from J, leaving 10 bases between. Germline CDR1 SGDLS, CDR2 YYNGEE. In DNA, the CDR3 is TGTGCCAGCAGCGCAGAACAGGGTAACTATGGCTACACCTTC. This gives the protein CASSAEQGNYGYTF.

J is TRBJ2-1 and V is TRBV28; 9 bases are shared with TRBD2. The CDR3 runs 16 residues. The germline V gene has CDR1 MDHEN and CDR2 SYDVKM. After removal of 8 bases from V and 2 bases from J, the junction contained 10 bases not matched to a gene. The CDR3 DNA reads TGTGCCAGCGTTGTTGGCGGGGGGGCACCCTACAATGAGCAGTTCTTC. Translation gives CASVVGGGAPYNEQFF.

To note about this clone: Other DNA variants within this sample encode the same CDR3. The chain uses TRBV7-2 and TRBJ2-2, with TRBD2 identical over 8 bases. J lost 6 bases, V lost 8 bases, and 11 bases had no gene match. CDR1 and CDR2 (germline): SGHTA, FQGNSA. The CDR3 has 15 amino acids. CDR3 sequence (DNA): TGTGCCAGCGGGAGAGGTGGCGGGGGGTCCGGGGAGCTGTTTTTT. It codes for CASGRGGGGSGELFF.

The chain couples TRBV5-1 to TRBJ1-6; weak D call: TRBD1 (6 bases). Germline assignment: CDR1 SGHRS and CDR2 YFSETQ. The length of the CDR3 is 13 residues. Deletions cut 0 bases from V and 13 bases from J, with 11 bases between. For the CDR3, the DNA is TGCGCCAGCAGCTTGGACAGGGTTCAGCCCCTCCACTTT. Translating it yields CASSLDRVQPLHF.

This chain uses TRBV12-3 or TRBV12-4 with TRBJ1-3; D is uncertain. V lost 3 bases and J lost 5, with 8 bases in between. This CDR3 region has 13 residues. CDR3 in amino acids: CASSLWPRNTIYF. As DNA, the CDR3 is TGTGCCAGCAGTTTGTGGCCAAGAAACACCATATATTTT.

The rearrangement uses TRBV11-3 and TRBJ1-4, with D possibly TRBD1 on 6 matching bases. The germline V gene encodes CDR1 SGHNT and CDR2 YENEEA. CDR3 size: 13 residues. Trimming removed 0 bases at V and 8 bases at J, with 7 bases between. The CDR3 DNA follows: TGTGCCAGCAGCTTAGACAGGGGCGAAAAACTGTTTTTT. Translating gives CASSLDRGEKLFF.

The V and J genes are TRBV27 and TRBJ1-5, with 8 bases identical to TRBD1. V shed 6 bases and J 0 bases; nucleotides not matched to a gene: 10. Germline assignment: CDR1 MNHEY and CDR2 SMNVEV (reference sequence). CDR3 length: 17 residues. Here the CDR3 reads CASRKQGGTYSNQPQHF. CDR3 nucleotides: TGTGCCAGCAGAAAACAGGGGGGAACTTATAGCAATCAGCCCCAGCATTTT.

CDR3 loop: CASSLRVFNTDTQYF. In DNA form, the CDR3 reads TGTGCCAGCAGCTTACGGGTGTTTAACACAGATACGCAGTATTTT. The rearrangement uses TRBV7-8 and TRBJ2-3; D ambiguous. The CDR3 has 15 residues. The ends were cut back, 2 bases at V and 2 bases at J, with 11 bases in the middle. CDR1 SGHVS and CDR2 FQNEAQ come from the germline V gene.